This record concerns one T cell receptor beta chain sequence. Its target is not known. Quantitative 5'-RACE was performed with molecular barcodes, and it yielded the TCR beta libraries. TCRdb processed the 5' RACE reads anew with MiXCR; each CDR3 protein has one entry. The sample holds about 250,000 distinct CDR3 sequences, 18% seen once. This specimen comes from a study of CD8 T cells in ankylosing spondylitis. General study findings and limits: Reportedly, disease-linked clones are significantly enriched in ankylosing spondylitis patients' matched synovial fluid. Made up of eight highly homologous variants, a TCR beta motif appeared characteristic of ankylosing spondylitis blood. Earlier reports found some motif variants in synovial fluid and blood in reactive arthritis.

J was trimmed by 0 bases and V by 3 bases; bases with no gene match: 9. CDR3 length equals 17 residues. The clonotype originates from a male donor with ankylosing spondylitis or in good health (not recorded which). The chain joins TRBV12-3 or TRBV12-4 to TRBJ1-1; 8 bases agree with TRBD1. The specimen sequenced was blood, either unsorted or a sorted T cell fraction (not recorded which). CDR3 amino acids: CASSLEQGATMNTEAFF. The CDR3 nucleotides read TGTGCCAGCAGTTTGGAGCAGGGGGCAACCATGAACACTGAAGCTTTCTTT.